Listed here is a single T cell receptor beta chain. This sample is part of a study of CD8 T cells in Susac syndrome. The CDR3 contains 17 residues. V lost 0 bases, J lost 3 bases, and 17 bases lay in between. Germline values: CDR1 MNHNS, CDR2 SASEGT. RNA totalling about 0.45 to 1 ug underwent reverse transcription with random hexamers. A single record per CDR3 protein comes from TCRdb applying MiXCR to the immunoSEQ multiplex PCR reads. This table has 400,000 or so distinct CDR3 sequences, around 85% appearing once. The rearrangement uses TRBV6-1 and TRBJ1-2; possible D gene TRBD1, 6 bases. This receptor was identified in a human donor with multiple sclerosis. Specimen: CD8+ T cells from PBMCs. The CDR3 here is CASSEAESNRVDYGYTF. The CDR3 DNA sequence: TGTGCCAGCAGTGAAGCAGAGTCCAACAGGGTAGACTATGGCTACACCTTC.